Following are 3 T cell receptor beta chains from one sample sequenced in a study of OX40 agonist ivuxolimab in advanced cancers. Assay: immunoSEQ multiplex PCR; the TCRdb copy retains only in-frame clones and omits some. The top ten hold roughly 23% of the sample, which has roughly 32,000 clones, around 83% seen once. Sequencing was performed on CD4+ or CD8+ T cells sorted from blood, taken in a trial of the OX40 agonist ivuxolimab. The receptors were sampled from an adult with an advanced solid tumor such as melanoma, head and neck, liver or kidney cancer.

This chain joins TRBV6-1 and TRBJ1-5; weak D call: TRBD1 (6 bases). In germline, CDR1 is MNHNS, CDR2 SASEGT. V lost 6 bases and J 0 bases, leaving 9 bases between the germline ends. This CDR3 region has 14 residues. CDR3 amino acids: CASSTGLSNQPQHF. In nucleotides, the CDR3 is TGTGCCAGCAGCACAGGGCTTAGCAATCAGCCCCAGCATTTT.

This chain connects TRBV7-2 to TRBJ1-1; no definite D call. Trimming cost V 5 bases and J 1 base, with 17 bases left between them. The germline V gene has CDR1 SGHTA and CDR2 FQGNSA. This CDR3 comprises 16 residues. The CDR3 reads CASSLPMVGKNTEAFF. As DNA, the CDR3 is TGTGCCAGCAGCCTACCAATGGTCGGCAAGAACACTGAAGCTTTCTTT.

This clone was seen a handful of times. In nucleotides, the CDR3 is TGTGCCAGCACCTCATATGAGAACACTGAAGCTTTCTTT. Its protein is CASTSYENTEAFF. The gene calls are TRBV6-4 and TRBJ1-1; D is unclear. The germline V gene has CDR1 MRHNA and CDR2 SNTAGT. The CDR3 has 13 amino acids. V dropped 7 bases and J dropped 1 base, with 10 bases sitting between them.